This TCR beta chain is from a study of blood T cells in healthy people across ages. The J segment lost 5 bases and the V segment lost 5 bases, leaving 13 bases of the junction unmatched. The CDR3 spans 16 residues. Germline V gene data show CDR1 as SGHTA and CDR2 as FQGTGA. Using a J-beta primer mix together with a sample-barcoded 5' primer, a second PCR was run for roughly 6 to 11 cycles. Each cDNA molecule carried a tag from a template-switch adaptor that contained 12 random nucleotides. TCRdb redid the calling of the 5' RACE reads with MiXCR, one entry per CDR3 protein. Among 1.4 million or so distinct CDR3 sequences listed, approximately 43% were seen once.

The sample taken for sequencing was blood. This rearrangement joins TRBV7-3 to TRBJ2-7; TRBD1 matches at 9 bases. The sequence derives from a woman under 30 in good health. The CDR3 reads CASSPTSGTGLNEQYF. CDR3 DNA sequence: TGTGCCAGCAGCCCTACATCCGGGACAGGGCTTAACGAGCAGTACTTC.